The T cell receptor (beta chain) under discussion was sequenced for a study of human T cells and chemical hapten exposure. Study results and limitations: Patch test score tracked positively with PT1 expanded TCR counts.

With V trimmed by 7 bases and J by 4 bases, 5 bases remained unmatched. The CDR3 runs 14 residues. Time point given: patch test 1, 2 weeks after DPC sensitization. As to treatment: therapeutic diphenylcyclopropenone sensitization with weekly scalp DPC. Study processing details: TCRs per sample had a median of approximately 88,000 and ranged from about 20,000 to 700,000. Each CDR3 protein is one row after TCRdb ran MiXCR on the RACE reads. TCRdb, rather than the study authors, made the V and J calls. This sample has under 450,000 distinct CDR3 sequences, with approximately 5% found just once. This clonotype was recorded many times. Its antigen remains unidentified.

The material sequenced was whole blood, taken in connection with sensitization to the hapten diphenylcyclopropenone (DPC). V and J are TRBV12-3 or TRBV12-4 and TRBJ1-4, with 8 bases fitting TRBD1. The receptor's source is a woman between 45 and 60 years old with alopecia areata. Some clones in this sample may be carry-over from other donors' samples. CDR3 amino acids: CASKGQGDNEKLFF. The DNA for the CDR3 is TGTGCCAGCAAAGGACAGGGAGATAATGAAAAACTGTTTTTT.